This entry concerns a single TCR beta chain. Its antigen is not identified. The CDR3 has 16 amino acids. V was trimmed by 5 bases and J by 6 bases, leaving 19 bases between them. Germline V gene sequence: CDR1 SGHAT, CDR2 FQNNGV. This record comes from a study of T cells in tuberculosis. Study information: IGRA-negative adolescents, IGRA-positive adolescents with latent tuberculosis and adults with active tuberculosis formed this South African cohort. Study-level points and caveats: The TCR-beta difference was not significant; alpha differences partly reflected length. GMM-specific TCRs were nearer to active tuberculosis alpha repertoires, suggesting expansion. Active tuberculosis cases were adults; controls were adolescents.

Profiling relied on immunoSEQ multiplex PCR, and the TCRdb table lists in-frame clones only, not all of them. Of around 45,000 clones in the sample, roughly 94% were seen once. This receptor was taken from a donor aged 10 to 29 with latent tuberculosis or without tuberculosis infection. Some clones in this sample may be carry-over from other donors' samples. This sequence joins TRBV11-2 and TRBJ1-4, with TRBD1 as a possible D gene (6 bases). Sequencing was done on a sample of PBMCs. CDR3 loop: CASSPTRTVTYEKLFF. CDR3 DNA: TGTGCCAGCAGCCCTACCAGGACAGTAACATATGAAAAACTGTTTTTT.